Listed here are 6 T cell receptor beta chains from one sample, sequenced in a study of blood T cell repertoires in COVID-19. Only in-frame clones appear in the TCRdb table, and some are missing; sequencing was by immunoSEQ multiplex PCR. Of about 89,000 clones in the sample, roughly 70% were seen once. The sample was peripheral blood. The receptors were gathered from an elderly woman with acute or convalescent COVID-19.

The sample holds a few counts of this clone. The chain uses TRBV28 and TRBJ1-2; D is ambiguous. The germline gives CDR1 MDHEN, CDR2 SYDVKM. Trimming shortened V by 7 bases and J by 8 bases, and 17 bases separated the two germline ends. The CDR3 has 13 residues. CDR3 protein: CASNPRTFYGYTF. CDR3 nucleotides: TGTGCCAGCAATCCAAGAACGTTCTACGGCTACACCTTC.

This clone was counted a single time. V gene TRBV3-1 (or the pseudogene TRBV3-2) combines with J gene TRBJ2-7; 8 nucleotides agree with TRBD2. This CDR3 is built from 14 residues. Germline assignment: CDR1 LGHDT and CDR2 YNNKEL (reference sequence). Trimming at V came to 5 bases and at J to 5 bases, leaving 8 bases not matched to a gene. The CDR3 sequence is CASSEPGGQDEQYF. Here the CDR3 DNA reads TGTGCCAGCAGCGAACCGGGAGGGCAGGACGAGCAGTACTTC.

V usage is TRBV25-1 and J usage is TRBJ1-1; D may be TRBD1 (6 bases). This CDR3 comprises 15 residues. The germline CDR1 and CDR2 sequences are MGHDK and SYGVNS. Trimming shortened V by 1 base and J by 4 bases, and 13 bases separated the two germline ends. The CDR3 protein is CASSELGGLGTEAFF. For the CDR3, the DNA is TGTGCCAGCAGTGAATTAGGGGGATTAGGCACTGAAGCTTTCTTT.

The chain recombines TRBV5-5 with TRBJ2-5; 7 nucleotides line up with TRBD2. Germline-derived CDR1 and CDR2 are SGHKS and YYEKEE (reference sequence). The V and J ends lost 5 bases and 5 bases, in that order; junction bases with no gene match: 9. The CDR3 length is 14 residues. CDR3 amino acids: CASRTLAVGETQYF. The CDR3 DNA sequence: TGTGCCAGCAGGACTCTAGCGGTCGGTGAGACCCAGTACTTC. Full variable domain (remainder filled in from reference TRBV5-5 and TRBJ2-5): DAGVTQSPTHLIKTRGQQVTLRCSPISGHKSVSWYQQVLGQGPQFIFQYYEKEERGRGNFPDRFSARQFPNYSSELNVNALLLGDSALYLCASRTLAVGETQYFGPGTRLLVL.

The genes are TRBV6-6 and TRBJ1-4; D is ambiguous. This CDR3 is built from 15 residues. From germline, CDR1 is MNHNY and CDR2 SVGAGI (reference sequence). V dropped 3 bases and J dropped 1 base, with 9 bases sitting between them. Here the CDR3 reads CASSYQRETNEKLFF. The CDR3 DNA sequence: TGTGCCAGCAGTTATCAACGGGAAACTAATGAAAAACTGTTTTTT.

This clone has more than one count but fewer than ten. This rearrangement joins TRBV5-1 to TRBJ2-7, with D possibly TRBD1 on 6 matching bases. CDR3 size: 15 residues. V was shortened by 2 bases and J by 2 bases, with 14 bases between the two germline ends. Germline CDR1 is SGHRS and CDR2 is YFSETQ. CDR3 DNA: TGCGCCAGCAGCTTCTCTCAGGGGAACGCCTACGAGCAGTACTTC. It specifies CASSFSQGNAYEQYF.